These 25 T cell receptor beta chains came from one sample sequenced in a study of cytomegalovirus exposure and HLA in healthy donors. 13 Jbeta primers and 60 Vbeta primers were used for the PCR. Produced via immunoSEQ multiplex PCR; TCRdb's table is partial and in-frame only. The profile shows around 80,000 clones, over 70% of them singletons. Sequencing was carried out using PBMCs. The receptors stem from a man between 18 and 29 years old in good health and CMV-seropositive.

The rearrangement uses TRBV5-1 and TRBJ2-3; D perhaps matches TRBD2 (5 bases). This CDR3 has 11 residues. Trimming shortened V by 6 bases and J by 6 bases, and 8 bases separated the two germline ends. Germline values: CDR1 SGHRS, CDR2 YFSETQ. The CDR3 protein is CASTLADTQYF. DNA for the CDR3: TGCGCCAGCACTTTAGCGGATACGCAGTATTTT.

The chain recombines TRBV5-4 with TRBJ2-5, with TRBD2 identical over 9 bases. The ends lost 4 bases at V and 3 bases at J; junction bases unmatched: 10. The CDR3 sequence is 16 residues long. Germline V gives CDR1 SGHNT, CDR2 YYREEE (reference sequence). The CDR3 here is CASSRRGGGMEETQYF. Written as DNA, the CDR3 is TGTGCCAGCAGCCGGCGGGGGGGCGGCATGGAAGAGACCCAGTACTTC.

The chain couples TRBV13 to TRBJ2-6, with 10 positions matching TRBD2. The CDR3 spans 18 residues. Germline trimming cut 5 bases from V and 2 bases from J; bases unmatched to any gene: 9. Germline CDR1 reads PRHDT; CDR2 reads FYEKMQ (reference sequence). This chain's CDR3 is CASSPEREGLPGANVLTF. The CDR3 DNA is TGTGCCAGCAGCCCCGAGCGGGAGGGCCTCCCTGGGGCCAACGTCCTGACTTTC. Complete variable domain (other parts from reference TRBV13 and TRBJ2-6): AAGVIQSPRHLIKEKRETATLKCYPIPRHDTVYWYQQGPGQDPQFLISFYEKMQSDKGSIPDRFSAQQFSDYHSELNMSSLELGDSALYFCASSPEREGLPGANVLTFGAGSRLTVL.

This chain links TRBV20-1 with TRBJ2-1, with D tentatively TRBD2 (6 bases). Germline-derived CDR1 and CDR2 are DFQATT and SNEGSKA (reference sequence). The CDR3 spans 11 residues. Trimming pared 5 bases from V and 6 bases from J, leaving 8 bases between. This CDR3 reads CSAGTVNEQFF. CDR3 coding DNA: TGCAGTGCTGGGACTGTCAATGAGCAGTTCTTC.

The V gene is TRBV28, the J gene TRBJ1-2; a weak D match, TRBD1 (5 bases). This CDR3 comprises 15 residues. Trimming shortened V by 3 bases and J by 8 bases, and 19 bases separated the two germline ends. Germline assignment: CDR1 MDHEN and CDR2 SYDVKM. The CDR3 here is CASSFATARIVGYTF. CDR3 coding DNA: TGTGCCAGCAGTTTTGCGACAGCGAGGATTGTCGGCTACACCTTC.

This chain links TRBV7-6 with TRBJ1-2, with 8 positions matching TRBD1. Germline V gives CDR1 SGHVS, CDR2 FNYEAQ. The CDR3 covers 13 residues. The trim removed 5 bases at V and 3 bases at J, leaving 2 bases unmatched. The CDR3 DNA follows: TGTGCCAGCAGCCCGACAGGGGACTATGGCTACACCTTC. Its translation: CASSPTGDYGYTF.

The chain uses TRBV7-9 and TRBJ2-1; TRBD2 matches 8 bases. The germline V gene encodes CDR1 SEHNR and CDR2 FQNEAQ (reference sequence). V lost 10 bases to trimming and J lost 0 bases; unmatched junction nucleotides: 5. The CDR3 totals 14 residues. CDR3: CAIQSGSSYNEQFF. DNA of the CDR3: TGTGCCATCCAGAGCGGGAGCTCCTACAATGAGCAGTTCTTC. The whole variable domain, filled in from reference TRBV7-9 and TRBJ2-1, reads DTGVSQNPRHKITKRGQNVTFRCDPISEHNRLYWYRQTLGQGPEFLTYFQNEAQLEKSRLLSDRFSAERPKGSFSTLEIQRTEQGDSAMYLCAIQSGSSYNEQFFGPGTRLTVL.

The genes are TRBV11-1 and TRBJ1-4, with TRBD1 identical over 7 bases. CDR1 and CDR2 (germline): SGHAT, FQDESV (reference sequence). V shed 9 bases and J 4 bases; nucleotides not matched to a gene: 8. This CDR3 spans 14 amino acids. The CDR3, as DNA: TGTGCCAGTGCCCCGGACAGGATTAATGAAAAACTGTTTTTT. Its protein product is CASAPDRINEKLFF. The full variable domain, in which reference TRBV11-1 and TRBJ1-4 provide the parts outside the CDR3, is EAEVAQSPRYKITEKSQAVAFWCDPISGHATLYWYRQILGQGPELLVQFQDESVVDDSQLPKDRFSAERLKGVDSTLKIQPAELGDSAMYLCASAPDRINEKLFFGSGTQLSVL.

This chain links TRBV11-3 with TRBJ2-3; tentatively, D is TRBD2 (5 bases). The length of the CDR3 is 13 residues. From germline, CDR1 is SGHNT and CDR2 YENEEA. The V end was cut by 3 bases, the J end by 10 bases, with 14 bases between. In DNA form, the CDR3 reads TGTGCCAGCAGCTTCCAGAGTAGCGAGTCGCAGTATTTT. This translates into CASSFQSSESQYF.

The chain is built from TRBV6-1 and TRBJ1-5; possibly TRBD1 for D (6 bases). CDR3 length: 15 residues. Trimming removed 0 bases from V and 4 bases from J, with 10 bases in between. Germline V gene data show CDR1 as MNHNS and CDR2 as SASEGT. This CDR3 reads CASSEAQGQNQPQHF. The CDR3 coding sequence is TGTGCCAGCAGTGAAGCTCAGGGACAAAATCAGCCCCAGCATTTT.

The genes are TRBV2 and TRBJ1-2; unclear D gene. V shed 7 bases and J shed 4 bases, with 13 bases lying between them. The germline V gene has CDR1 SNHLY and CDR2 FYNNEI. This CDR3 region has 13 residues. Here the CDR3 reads CASTKAGGYGYTF. The CDR3 DNA is TGTGCCAGCACCAAGGCAGGTGGCTATGGCTACACCTTC. Full variable domain (rest looked up from reference TRBV2 and TRBJ1-2): EPEVTQTPSHQVTQMGQEVILRCVPISNHLYFYWYRQILGQKVEFLVSFYNNEISEKSEIFDDQFSVERPDGSNFTLKIRSTKLEDSAMYFCASTKAGGYGYTFGSGTRLTVV.

The CDR3 spells CASRGTSGRETQYF. In DNA form, the CDR3 reads TGTGCCAGCAGGGGGACTAGCGGGAGAGAGACCCAGTACTTC. The rearrangement joins TRBV6-5 to TRBJ2-5; 14 positions match TRBD2. V lost 6 bases to trimming and J lost 4 bases; unmatched junction nucleotides: 1. CDR3 length: 14 residues. The germline V gene has CDR1 MNHEY and CDR2 SVGAGI.

The rearrangement links TRBV6-5 to TRBJ1-5, with D possibly matching TRBD1 (6 bases). V was cut by 4 bases and J by 9 bases, with 16 bases left in between. Germline assignment: CDR1 MNHEY and CDR2 SVGAGI. This CDR3 spans 14 amino acids. CDR3 amino acids: CASSSGQSLLPQHF. The CDR3 nucleotides read TGTGCCAGCAGTTCAGGACAGAGCCTATTGCCCCAGCATTTT.

The chain uses TRBV7-8 and TRBJ2-7; 8 bases agree with TRBD1. The CDR3 loop spans 16 amino acids. Germline V gives CDR1 SGHVS, CDR2 FQNEAQ. V lost 4 bases to trimming and J lost 3 bases; unmatched junction nucleotides: 11. The CDR3 protein is CASSSPPWDRNYEQYF. Here the CDR3 DNA reads TGTGCCAGCAGCTCACCGCCCTGGGACAGGAACTACGAGCAGTACTTC.

V is TRBV7-9 and J is TRBJ2-1, with 10 bases that match TRBD2. The CDR3 contains 15 residues. In germline, CDR1 is SEHNR, CDR2 FQNEAQ (reference sequence). V shed 5 bases and J 9 bases; nucleotides not matched to a gene: 10. CDR3 region: CASSVEGTSEVEQFF. CDR3 DNA sequence: TGTGCCAGCAGCGTTGAGGGGACTAGCGAGGTTGAGCAGTTCTTC.

The V and J genes are TRBV7-9 and TRBJ2-7, with D possibly being TRBD1 (5 bases). Trimming removed 2 bases at V and 5 bases at J, with 7 bases between. The CDR3 loop spans 12 amino acids. Per germline, CDR1 SEHNR and CDR2 FQNEAQ (reference sequence). The CDR3 DNA reads TGTGCCAGCAGCTTAAGCAGGGACGAGCAGTACTTC. Encoded protein: CASSLSRDEQYF.

The chain recombines TRBV29-1 with TRBJ2-3, with D perhaps TRBD2 (5 bases). CDR3 length: 16 residues. Trimming took 0 bases from V and 4 from J, leaving 17 bases between them. CDR1 is SQVTM and CDR2 is ANQGSEA in the germline V gene. The CDR3 region has the DNA TGCAGCGTTGAAGATCTTAGCGCCAGAGGAGCAGATACGCAGTATTTT. Translated: CSVEDLSARGADTQYF.

The genes are TRBV28 and TRBJ2-7; D not certain. The ends were cut back, 1 base at V and 5 bases at J, with 6 bases in the middle. Germline V gives CDR1 MDHEN, CDR2 SYDVKM. The CDR3 runs to 12 residues. CDR3 nucleotides: TGTGCCAGCAGTTTATCAGTTCACGAGCAGTACTTC. Translating gives CASSLSVHEQYF.

The CDR3 protein is CASSKAGRASSSYNEQFF. The CDR3 DNA is TGTGCCAGCAGCAAAGCGGGGCGTGCCAGCAGCTCCTACAATGAGCAGTTCTTC. The rearrangement links TRBV21-1 to TRBJ2-1; the D call in the table, TRBD1, was not verified against the DNA. TRBV21-1 is recorded as a pseudogene. This CDR3 region has 18 residues.

This clone was recorded only once. The chain has TRBV7-8 and TRBJ1-1; D not certain. Looked up from germline, CDR1 is SGHVS and CDR2 is FQNEAQ. V lost 6 bases, J lost 1 base, and 12 bases lay in between. This CDR3 is 14 amino acids long. The CDR3 sequence: CASSRVRPNTEAFF. CDR3 nucleotides: TGTGCCAGCAGTCGGGTCAGACCGAACACTGAAGCTTTCTTT.

The rearrangement joins TRBV29-1 to TRBJ1-1, with TRBD1 matching 7 bases. Trimming at V came to 7 bases and at J to 6 bases, leaving 8 bases not matched to a gene. Germline V gene data show CDR1 as SQVTM and CDR2 as ANQGSEA. The CDR3 extends over 12 amino acids. This CDR3 is CSGYLTGAEAFF. CDR3 DNA sequence: TGCAGCGGATACTTAACAGGGGCTGAAGCTTTCTTT.

The chain is built from TRBV7-8 and TRBJ2-3; 8 bases fit TRBD2. V trimming: 3 bases; J trimming: 6 bases; junction bases outside the gene matches: 11. CDR1 is SGHVS, CDR2 FQNEAQ, per germline. The CDR3 loop spans 16 amino acids. The CDR3 DNA reads as TGTGCCAGCAGCTTCAACCGAGCGGGAGTGTCGGATACGCAGTATTTT. This gives the protein CASSFNRAGVSDTQYF.

This clone has more than one count but fewer than ten. This chain links TRBV5-1 with TRBJ2-5, with 8 bases fitting TRBD1. The CDR3 contains 13 residues. From germline, CDR1 is SGHRS and CDR2 YFSETQ. V lost 4 bases and J lost 3; bases outside the gene matches: 2. The CDR3 loop is CASSGTGKETQYF. In DNA form, the CDR3 reads TGCGCCAGCAGCGGGACAGGAAAAGAGACCCAGTACTTC.

The chain recombines TRBV11-1 with TRBJ2-2, with a tentative D call TRBD2 (5 bases). From germline, CDR1 is SGHAT and CDR2 FQDESV (reference sequence). Trimming cost V 7 bases and J 6 bases, with 9 bases left between them. CDR3 length equals 12 residues. CDR3 nucleotide sequence: TGTGCCAGCACCGGGATCGCCGGGGAGCTGTTTTTT. This sequence encodes CASTGIAGELFF.

The chain links TRBV27 to TRBJ1-1, with 7 bases lining up with TRBD1. The CDR3 spans 13 residues. V shed 2 bases and J 8 bases; nucleotides not matched to a gene: 5. Germline V lookup: CDR1 MNHEY, CDR2 SMNVEV (reference sequence). For the CDR3, the DNA is TGTGCCAGCAGTTTAGTGTCAGGGGGGGAAGCTTTCTTT. This sequence encodes CASSLVSGGEAFF.